This T cell receptor (beta chain) was found in a study of naive and memory T cell subsets. This clonotype was found many times. Germline V gene lookup returns CDR1 LGHDT and CDR2 YNNKEL (reference sequence). V lost 2 bases and J 3 bases, leaving 20 bases between the germline ends. The CDR3 sequence is 17 residues long. The SP2 primer and nested alpha and beta constant region primers amplified ligated cDNA in four rounds. TCRdb re-called the 5' RACE reads through MiXCR, storing one row per CDR3 protein. The table includes 57,000 or so distinct CDR3 sequences, 7.2% detected once. TCR cDNA received a 3' ligated oligonucleotide that carried a UMI. Cells were not sorted; total RNA input targeted 1 to 1000 ng.

The chain joins TRBV3-1 to TRBJ2-7; possible D gene TRBD2, 6 bases. The TCR originated in a male donor in good health. As DNA, the CDR3 is TGTGCCAGCAGCCAATCCCTTTTAGCGGAGAGATTCTACGAGCAGTACTTC. Translating gives CASSQSLLAERFYEQYF.